This TCR beta chain was profiled in a study of long-term antiretroviral therapy in people with HIV. A note on this clone: No antigen is known for it.

CDR3 length: 12 residues. V lost 5 bases, J lost 5 bases, and 9 bases lay in between. Germline CDR1 reads MNHEY; CDR2 reads SMNVEV (reference sequence). With survey level as its setting, the immunoSEQ assay was v3.0. Sequencing efforts were directed toward roughly 35,000-55,000 T-cell genomes per sample. TCRdb's table, derived via immunoSEQ multiplex PCR, lists solely in-frame clones and lacks some. The sample yields some 16,000 clones, around 83% seen once. Findings and limits, study-wide: Every time point showed a repertoire led by clones expanded before ART. In samples taken after ART, diversity increased but remained below transplant donor control levels. The study found narrower CDR3 length ranges in HIV repertoires than in controls.

Source: unsorted PBMCs, taken 0.5 years after starting antiretroviral therapy. The rearrangement uses TRBV27 and TRBJ2-5; D gene uncertain. This TCR was sampled from a middle-aged woman with HIV. CDR3 sequence (DNA): TGTGCCAGCAGTCGGCCCCGGGAGACCCAGTACTTC. Protein product: CASSRPRETQYF.